One sample yielded the 2 T cell receptor beta chains listed below, sequenced in a study of cytomegalovirus exposure and HLA in healthy donors. Researchers ran the PCR with 60 Vbeta and 13 Jbeta primers. Assay: immunoSEQ multiplex PCR; the TCRdb copy retains only in-frame clones and omits some. The data show approximately 220,000 clones, roughly 83% seen once. The sequenced material came from PBMCs. These receptors were collected from a girl aged 10-17 years in good health and CMV-seronegative.

The chain carries TRBV19 and TRBJ1-1, with 7 bases lining up with TRBD1. The CDR3 extends over 13 amino acids. V lost 7 bases to trimming and J lost 6 bases; unmatched junction nucleotides: 8. Germline V CDR1 and CDR2: LNHDA, SQIVND (reference sequence). DNA for the CDR3: TGTGCCAGTACCTCGACAGGGATTCCTGAAGCTTTCTTT. This encodes CASTSTGIPEAFF.

The J gene is TRBJ2-4, the V gene TRBV18, with TRBD2 matching over 11 bases. The germline V gene has CDR1 KGHSH and CDR2 LQKENI. J gave up 0 bases and V 1 base, and 8 bases lay outside the gene matches. The CDR3 runs to 19 residues. The DNA of the CDR3 is TGTGCCAGCTCACCACTGTCTAGCGGGAGGCCCGTAGCCAAAAACATTCAGTACTTC. Translation: CASSPLSSGRPVAKNIQYF.